This entry concerns a single TCR beta chain. The V gene lost 0 bases and the J gene lost 3 bases, with 9 bases spanning the gap. This CDR3 spans 14 amino acids. Germline V gene lookup returns CDR1 MNHEY and CDR2 SMNVEV (reference sequence). Method: immunoSEQ multiplex PCR; TCRdb's copy keeps in-frame clones and lacks some. The data contain 160,000 or so clones, about nine tenths of them seen just once; the ten biggest clones take up 1.8%. The data are from a study of T cell responses to AZD1222 COVID-19 vaccine. The specimen was peripheral blood, collected on day 0 of AZD1222 vaccination. This receptor was obtained from an adult in good health. This chain joins TRBV27 and TRBJ2-7; TRBD2 is a possible D gene (5 bases). CDR3 region: CASSLSTGNYEQYF. In DNA form, the CDR3 reads TGTGCCAGCAGTTTATCAACGGGGAACTACGAGCAGTACTTC.